A single sample is the source of the 15 T cell receptor beta chains below, sequenced in a study of T cells in Graves' hyperthyroidism and ophthalmopathy (dated by TCRdb to about 2019). Library construction relied on multiplex PCR. TCRdb shows the sequencer as Illumina HiSeq 2000. Amplification of TCR beta CDR3 regions was carried out from RNA transcripts. For the first round of RT-PCR on the TCR CDR3, the HTBI primer set was used together with the Qiagen OneStep RT-PCR kit. The public sequencing data were trimmed at Q25 with fastp and processed into clonotypes with MiXCR by TCRdb, which kept only in-frame beta chains. Each CDR3 protein appears once, grouped with its most common genes and DNA. For this sample the table gives some 270,000 distinct CDR3 sequences, of which about an eighth were detected only once. The ten largest make up about 8% of the sample. Material: blood. These receptors originate from a woman younger than 45 with Graves' hyperthyroidism that later progressed to Graves' ophthalmopathy.

The rearrangement links TRBV18 to TRBJ2-7, with 7 bases matching TRBD1. Trimming at V came to 3 bases and at J to 2 bases, leaving 7 bases not matched to a gene. CDR1 KGHSH and CDR2 LQKENI come from the germline V gene. The CDR3 is 15 amino acids. DNA for the CDR3: TGTGCCAGCTCACCGAACCTTGGGACAGCCTACGAGCAGTACTTC. It codes for CASSPNLGTAYEQYF.

This clonotype was recorded many times. The chain recombines TRBV6-5 with TRBJ1-1; D unresolved. This CDR3 is built from 13 residues. V was cut by 2 bases and J by 1 base, with 5 bases left in between. CDR1 MNHEY and CDR2 SVGAGI come from the germline V gene. CDR3 bases: TGTGCCAGCAGTTACCTAGAGAACACTGAAGCTTTCTTT. Translation: CASSYLENTEAFF.

This clonotype was seen repeatedly, ten times or more. The chain links TRBV15 to TRBJ2-5; D remains ambiguous. The CDR3 totals 15 residues. V gave up 0 bases and J gave up 0 bases, with 8 bases separating them. Germline V gene data show CDR1 as LNHNV and CDR2 as YYDKDF (reference sequence). CDR3 sequence: CATSRDRADQETQYF. The CDR3 DNA reads TGTGCCACCAGCAGAGATCGGGCAGACCAAGAGACCCAGTACTTC.

This clonotype was recorded a few times. The V gene is TRBV19, the J gene TRBJ1-1, with TRBD1 identical over 9 bases. J gave up 3 bases and V 5 bases, and 7 bases lay outside the gene matches. The CDR3 extends over 15 amino acids. From germline, CDR1 is LNHDA and CDR2 SQIVND (reference sequence). The DNA for the CDR3 is TGTGCCAGTAGTGCCCGGACAGGGGTGGACACTGAAGCTTTCTTT. The encoded protein is CASSARTGVDTEAFF. The full variable domain, completed using reference TRBV19 and TRBJ1-1, is DGGITQSPKYLFRKEGQNVTLSCEQNLNHDAMYWYRQDPGQGLRLIYYSQIVNDFQKGDIAEGYSVSREKKESFPLTVTSAQKNPTAFYLCASSARTGVDTEAFFGQGTRLTVV.

Points on this clonotype: This sequence may be a read error, since a much larger clone differs from it by one base. The rearrangement uses TRBV15 and TRBJ1-1; perhaps TRBD1 as D (5 bases). Trimming removed 0 bases at V and 5 bases at J, with 7 bases between. The CDR3 totals 13 residues. Germline V CDR1 and CDR2: LNHNV, YYDKDF (reference sequence). CDR3 in amino acids: CATSREWGTEAFF. CDR3 DNA sequence: TGTGCCACCAGCAGAGAGTGGGGGACTGAAGCTTTCTTT. Full variable domain (missing parts from reference TRBV15 and TRBJ1-1): DAMVIQNPRYQVTQFGKPVTLSCSQTLNHNVMYWYQQKSSQAPKLLFHYYDKDFNNEADTPDNFQSRRPNTSFCFLDIRSPGLGDTAMYLCATSREWGTEAFFGQGTRLTVV.

In DNA form, the CDR3 reads TGCAGTGCTCCGACAGTCCTCTATGGCTACACCTTC. Protein sequence: CSAPTVLYGYTF. This sequence joins TRBV20-1 and TRBJ1-2, with D possibly TRBD1 on 5 matching bases. Germline V gene lookup returns CDR1 DFQATT and CDR2 SNEGSKA (reference sequence). The CDR3 extends over 12 amino acids. The V gene lost 5 bases and the J gene lost 4 bases, with 11 bases spanning the gap.

This clonotype was observed at least ten times. This rearrangement joins TRBV27 to TRBJ2-1; 9 nucleotides line up with TRBD1. Germline assignment: CDR1 MNHEY and CDR2 SMNVEV (reference sequence). This CDR3 has 15 residues. V was clipped by 5 bases and J by 5 bases; unmatched bases: 7. This CDR3 reads CASSHRDREDNEQFF. The CDR3 DNA reads as TGTGCCAGCAGTCACCGGGACAGGGAGGACAATGAGCAGTTCTTC.

This rearrangement joins TRBV19 to TRBJ2-2; D is perhaps TRBD1 or TRBD2 (5 bases each). The CDR3 runs 15 residues. V dropped 0 bases and J dropped 7 bases, with 12 bases sitting between them. The germline CDR1 and CDR2 sequences are LNHDA and SQIVND (reference sequence). The CDR3 DNA reads as TGTGCCAGTAGTATAGAGGGACGGAGTAACGGGGAGCTGTTTTTT. As protein: CASSIEGRSNGELFF.

This clonotype was observed many times. Here the CDR3 reads CASSYPTFGVSGRAGGSYNEQFF. The CDR3 DNA reads TGTGCCAGCAGTTACCCAACCTTCGGGGTTAGCGGGAGGGCCGGGGGCTCCTACAATGAGCAGTTCTTC. V and J are TRBV6-6 and TRBJ2-1; 11 nucleotides line up with TRBD2. CDR1 MNHNY and CDR2 SVGAGI come from the germline V gene (reference sequence). Trimming at V came to 2 bases and at J to 0 bases, leaving 21 bases not matched to a gene. The CDR3 covers 23 residues.

Many counts were recorded for this clonotype. The genes are TRBV12-3 or TRBV12-4 and TRBJ1-2; the D gene is possibly TRBD1 (5 bases). Trimming left V 6 bases short and J 0 bases short, with 14 bases between. There are 15 residues in the CDR3. The CDR3 region is CASRTLGGSNYGYTF. For the CDR3, the DNA is TGTGCCAGCAGAACGCTGGGGGGGTCTAACTATGGCTACACCTTC.

This clonotype occurred many times. The chain recombines TRBV6-5 with TRBJ1-2, with 11 bases matching TRBD1. The V and J ends lost 0 bases and 8 bases, in that order; junction bases with no gene match: 5. The germline V gene encodes CDR1 MNHEY and CDR2 SVGAGI. This CDR3 spans 15 amino acids. In DNA, the CDR3 is TGTGCCAGCAGTTACTCGATCGGGACAGGGGGAGGCTACACCTTC. Protein: CASSYSIGTGGGYTF.

This clonotype was recorded a few times. This rearrangement joins TRBV6-2 or TRBV6-3 to TRBJ2-7; D is ambiguous. The germline CDR1 and CDR2 sequences are MNHEY and SVGEGT. This CDR3 is built from 12 residues. V gave up 2 bases and J gave up 5 bases, with 7 bases separating them. The CDR3 bases are TGTGCCAGCAGTTACCCCATCAACGAGCAGTACTTC. It translates to CASSYPINEQYF.

This clonotype was seen many times. The rearrangement joins TRBV28 to TRBJ2-7, with TRBD2 matching 11 bases. CDR1 and CDR2 from the germline V gene are MDHEN and SYDVKM. The junction had 8 bases not matched to a gene; V was cut back by 2 bases and J by 2 bases. The CDR3 consists of 17 residues. In DNA form, the CDR3 reads TGTGCCAGCAGTTTAGATCGGGGGGGACTAGCGGCCTACGAGCAGTACTTC. Its translation is CASSLDRGGLAAYEQYF.

This clonotype has just a few counts. The rearrangement joins TRBV15 to TRBJ1-1, with D possibly being TRBD1 (5 bases). V lost 1 base to trimming and J lost 3 bases, with 9 bases between them. The CDR3 is 14 amino acids. Germline lookup yields CDR1 LNHNV and CDR2 YYDKDF (reference sequence). The CDR3, as DNA: TGTGCCACCAGCAGAGGGGGGGACGACACTGAAGCTTTCTTT. The encoded protein is CATSRGGDDTEAFF.

This clonotype was counted many times. V gene TRBV11-2 combines with J gene TRBJ2-1; 8 bases match TRBD2. Germline CDR1 SGHAT, CDR2 FQNNGV. The CDR3 is 14 amino acids. The V gene end was trimmed by 5 bases and the J gene end by 8 bases; junction bases not matched to a gene: 8. The CDR3 DNA is TGTGCCAGCAGCCTTAGCGGGGATAGGGATGAGCAGTTCTTC. It yields the protein CASSLSGDRDEQFF. Filled out from reference TRBV11-2 and TRBJ2-1, the complete variable domain reads EAGVAQSPRYKIIEKRQSVAFWCNPISGHATLYWYQQILGQGPKLLIQFQNNGVVDDSQLPKDRFSAERLKGVDSTLKIQPAKLEDSAVYLCASSLSGDRDEQFFGPGTRLTVL.